The entry below gives a single T cell receptor (beta chain) sequence along with its context. Its antigen remains unidentified. Other DNA sequences in this sample translate to the same CDR3. This record comes from a study of siplizumab effects on memory and regulatory T cells. Study-level results: The majority of clones, roughly 75-96% of proliferating CD4+ or CD8+ clones, lacked an assignable naive or memory phenotype. Sequences below about 10^-5 frequency were poorly captured, limiting mapping of alloreactive clones. Siplizumab produced a significant drop in alloreactive sequences attributable to unstimulated CD4+ memory cells. A major contribution to the alloresponse seemed to be made by naive T cells, which seemed more diverse than memory cells.

The CDR3 length is 14 residues. The germline V and J ends were trimmed by 4 bases and 2 bases, with 9 bases remaining between them. The germline V gene encodes CDR1 LNHDA and CDR2 SQIVND (reference sequence). Only in-frame clones appear in the TCRdb table, and some are missing; sequencing was by immunoSEQ multiplex PCR. The table records 100,000 or so clones, 75% to 95% of them present only once. The V call is TRBV19, the J call TRBJ1-5, with D perhaps matching TRBD1 (5 bases). The sequence came from a human donor in good health. Some clones in this sample may be carry-over from other donors' samples. Input material: CD4+ T cells sorted from blood. CDR3 nucleotide sequence: TGTGCCAGTAGTAGTACAGGCGGCAATCAGCCCCAGCATTTT. Translation: CASSSTGGNQPQHF. Variable domain in full (rest from reference TRBV19 and TRBJ1-5): DGGITQSPKYLFRKEGQNVTLSCEQNLNHDAMYWYRQDPGQGLRLIYYSQIVNDFQKGDIAEGYSVSREKKESFPLTVTSAQKNPTAFYLCASSSTGGNQPQHFGDGTRLSIL.